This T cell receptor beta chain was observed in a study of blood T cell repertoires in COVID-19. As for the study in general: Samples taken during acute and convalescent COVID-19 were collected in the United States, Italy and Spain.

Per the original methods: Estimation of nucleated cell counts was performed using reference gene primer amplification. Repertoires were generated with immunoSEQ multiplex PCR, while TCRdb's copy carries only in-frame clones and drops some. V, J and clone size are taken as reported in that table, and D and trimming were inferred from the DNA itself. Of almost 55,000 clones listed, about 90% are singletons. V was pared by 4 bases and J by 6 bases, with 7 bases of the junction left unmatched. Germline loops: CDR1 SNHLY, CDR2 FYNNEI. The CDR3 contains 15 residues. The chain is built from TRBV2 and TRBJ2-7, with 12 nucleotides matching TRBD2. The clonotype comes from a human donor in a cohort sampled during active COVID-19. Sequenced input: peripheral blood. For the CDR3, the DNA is TGTGCCAGCAGTGGACGACTAGCGGGAGAATCCGAGCAGTACTTC. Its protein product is CASSGRLAGESEQYF. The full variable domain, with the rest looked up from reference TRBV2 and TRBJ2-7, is EPEVTQTPSHQVTQMGQEVILRCVPISNHLYFYWYRQILGQKVEFLVSFYNNEISEKSEIFDDQFSVERPDGSNFTLKIRSTKLEDSAMYFCASSGRLAGESEQYFGPGTRLTVT.